One sample yielded the 14 T cell receptor beta chains listed below, sequenced in a study of T cells in Graves' hyperthyroidism and ophthalmopathy. RNA transcripts yielded amplified TCR beta CDR3 regions. First-round RT-PCR of the TCR CDR3 relied on the HTBI primer set. MiXCR, applied by TCRdb to the multiplex PCR reads, yields one record per CDR3 protein. The sample records fewer than 700,000 distinct CDR3 sequences, around 15% being singletons. The source material was blood. These TCRs come from a woman aged 25 to 45 with Graves' hyperthyroidism.

This clonotype came up many times. The chain's CDR3 is CASSPTSGILREQYF. CDR3 in DNA: TGTGCCAGCTCACCAACTAGCGGGATCCTCCGCGAGCAGTACTTC. The chain is built from TRBV18 and TRBJ2-7; TRBD2 aligns across 10 bases. The CDR3 consists of 15 residues. Trimming at V came to 2 bases and at J to 6 bases, leaving 7 bases not matched to a gene. The V gene's germline CDR1 is KGHSH and CDR2 LQKENI. Full variable domain (remainder filled in from reference TRBV18 and TRBJ2-7): NAGVMQNPRHLVRRRGQEARLRCSPMKGHSHVYWYRQLPEEGLKFMVYLQKENIIDESGMPKERFSAEFPKEGPSILRIQQVVRGDSAAYFCASSPTSGILREQYFGPGTRLTVT.

The sample holds a few counts of this clonotype. The chain carries TRBV6-2 or TRBV6-3 and TRBJ2-7, with 7 nucleotides matching TRBD1. This CDR3 contains 15 residues. Unmatched junction bases numbered 14, after V lost 6 bases and J lost 6 bases. Germline V gene lookup returns CDR1 MNHEY and CDR2 SVGEGT. This chain's CDR3 is CASSPAWDSHLEQYF. The CDR3 DNA sequence: TGTGCCAGCAGCCCGGCCTGGGACAGCCACCTCGAGCAGTACTTC.

A word on this clonotype: This may be a read error: a much more frequent sequence differs by one nucleotide. The rearrangement joins TRBV4-1 to TRBJ2-3; the D gene is possibly TRBD2 (5 bases). Trimming removed 0 bases from V and 0 bases from J, with 16 bases in between. CDR1 is MGHRA and CDR2 is YSYEKL in the germline V gene. CDR3 size: 18 residues. CDR3 nucleotide sequence: TGCGCCAGCAGCCAAGAAGGACTTGAGAGCGGAAGCACAGATACGCAGTATTTT. Translated, it gives CASSQEGLESGSTDTQYF.

This clonotype came up a few times. The rearrangement links TRBV5-1 to TRBJ2-7, with TRBD1 identical over 12 bases. CDR3 length: 18 amino acids. CDR1 SGHRS and CDR2 YFSETQ come from the germline V gene. V lost 1 base and J lost 9; bases outside the gene matches: 17. Here the CDR3 reads CASSLPGTGGAGAFRQYF. CDR3 coding DNA: TGCGCCAGCAGCTTGCCCGGGACAGGGGGCGCTGGGGCATTTCGGCAGTACTTC.

This clonotype was seen a few times. The chain combines TRBV30 with TRBJ2-6, with 13 nucleotides matching TRBD2. There are 18 residues in the CDR3. V was clipped by 1 base and J by 2 bases; unmatched bases: 5. In germline, CDR1 is GTSNPN, CDR2 SVGIG (reference sequence). The CDR3 is CAWSGQGLAGTGANVLTF. CDR3 sequence (DNA): TGTGCCTGGAGTGGCCAGGGACTAGCGGGAACTGGGGCCAACGTCCTGACTTTC.

This clonotype was picked up a small number of times. This chain uses TRBV6-2 or TRBV6-3 with TRBJ1-2, with TRBD1 identical over 7 bases. Germline CDR1 MNHEY, CDR2 SVGEGT. This CDR3 contains 12 residues. J lost 6 bases, V lost 5 bases, and 3 bases had no gene match. In nucleotides, the CDR3 is TGTGCCAGCAGTGACGGGACAGATGGCTACACCTTC. Translated: CASSDGTDGYTF.

This clonotype turned up a few times. The rearrangement links TRBV29-1 to TRBJ1-2; 8 bases agree with TRBD1. Trimming at V came to 0 bases and at J to 0 bases, leaving 6 bases not matched to a gene. Germline CDR1 and CDR2: SQVTM and ANQGSEA. The CDR3 extends over 16 amino acids. The CDR3: CSVEDPQTGANYGYTF. The CDR3 DNA reads TGCAGCGTTGAAGACCCCCAGACAGGGGCTAACTATGGCTACACCTTC.

The rearrangement joins TRBV4-1 to TRBJ1-5; TRBD1 is a possible D gene (6 bases). The CDR3 spans 14 residues. The germline gives CDR1 MGHRA, CDR2 YSYEKL. The germline V and J ends were trimmed by 0 bases and 12 bases, with 15 bases remaining between them. CDR3 bases: TGCGCCAGCAGCCAAGATCGCCCAGGGGCCGGCCAGCATTTT. It codes for CASSQDRPGAGQHF.

The table lists this clonotype with a few counts. The rearrangement links TRBV4-2 to TRBJ1-1, with D maybe TRBD1 (5 bases). The CDR3 loop spans 16 amino acids. Looked up from germline, CDR1 is LGHNA and CDR2 is YNFKEQ. V was pared by 0 bases and J by 4 bases, with 15 bases between. The CDR3 spells CASSQDMGVLGTEAFF. The DNA for the CDR3 is TGTGCCAGCAGCCAAGATATGGGGGTTTTAGGCACTGAAGCTTTCTTT.

Notes on this clonotype: A much larger clone differs by one base, so this may be a read error. This chain joins TRBV3-1 and TRBJ1-6, with TRBD1 identical over 8 bases. CDR3 size: 13 residues. Losses at the gene ends were 6 bases for V and 11 bases for J; bases not matched to a gene: 6. Germline V lookup: CDR1 LGHDT, CDR2 YNNKEL (reference sequence). The CDR3: CASSLTGGPPLHF. The CDR3 nucleotides read TGTGCCAGCAGTCTCACAGGGGGTCCACCCCTCCACTTT.

This clonotype was seen repeatedly, ten times or more. The V and J genes are TRBV11-2 and TRBJ2-1; TRBD2 agrees at 11 bases. Germline values: CDR1 SGHAT, CDR2 FQNNGV. The CDR3 has 15 amino acids. The trim removed 5 bases at V and 8 bases at J, leaving 8 bases unmatched. As DNA, the CDR3 is TGTGCCAGCAGCCCGAGACTAGCGGGAAAGGATGAGCAGTTCTTC. This codes for CASSPRLAGKDEQFF. The full variable domain, rest sourced from reference TRBV11-2 and TRBJ2-1, is EAGVAQSPRYKIIEKRQSVAFWCNPISGHATLYWYQQILGQGPKLLIQFQNNGVVDDSQLPKDRFSAERLKGVDSTLKIQPAKLEDSAVYLCASSPRLAGKDEQFFGPGTRLTVL.

Details on this clonotype: A much larger clonotype is one base distant, so this may be a read error. The gene calls are TRBV12-3 or TRBV12-4 and TRBJ2-6, with unresolved D. Trimming pared 1 base from V and 4 bases from J, leaving 14 bases between. This CDR3 has 17 amino acids. CDR3 loop: CASSLVRRGYGANVLTF. CDR3 nucleotides: TGTGCCAGCAGTTTAGTTAGGAGAGGCTACGGGGCCAACGTCCTGACTTTC.

The rearrangement uses TRBV6-1 and TRBJ1-5; 7 bases match TRBD1. This CDR3 has 14 amino acids. J gave up 9 bases and V 5 bases, and 10 bases lay outside the gene matches. CDR1 is MNHNS and CDR2 is SASEGT in the germline V gene. The CDR3 sequence: CASSRGQAEMPQHF. DNA of the CDR3: TGTGCCAGCAGTCGTGGACAGGCGGAGATGCCCCAGCATTTT.

This clonotype was detected ten times or more. The V and J genes are TRBV20-1 and TRBJ1-2; 7 nucleotides match TRBD1. The V gene's germline CDR1 is DFQATT and CDR2 SNEGSKA (reference sequence). This CDR3 spans 16 amino acids. Germline trimming cut 0 bases from V and 7 bases from J; bases unmatched to any gene: 14. The CDR3 is CSARELGGGQAGGYTF. Here the CDR3 DNA reads TGCAGTGCTAGAGAGTTGGGAGGGGGCCAGGCGGGTGGCTACACCTTC.